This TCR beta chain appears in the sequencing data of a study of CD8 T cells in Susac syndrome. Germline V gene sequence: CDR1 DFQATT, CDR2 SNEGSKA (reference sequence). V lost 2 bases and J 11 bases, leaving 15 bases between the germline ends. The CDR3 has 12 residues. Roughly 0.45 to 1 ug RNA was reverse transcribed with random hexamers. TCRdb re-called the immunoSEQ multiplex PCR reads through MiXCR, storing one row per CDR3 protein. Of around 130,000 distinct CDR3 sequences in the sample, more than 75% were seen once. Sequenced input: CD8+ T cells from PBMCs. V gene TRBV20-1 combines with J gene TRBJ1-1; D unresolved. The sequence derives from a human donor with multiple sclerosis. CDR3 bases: TGCAGTGCTAGAACGAGGAGGCAGGCCGCTTTCTTT. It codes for CSARTRRQAAFF.